The rows below give T cell receptor beta chains drawn from one sample of a study of vaccination effects on CD4 cells after COVID-19. TCRdb keeps only in-frame clones here, not all; method: immunoSEQ multiplex PCR. This table has tens of thousands of clones, roughly 80% appearing once. No antigen has been assigned to these receptors. Here the sequenced sample was CD4+ T cells from PBMCs cultured without peptide, taken before COVID-19 vaccination. These TCRs come from a human donor who received a COVID-19 vaccine. The CDR3 runs from the conserved cysteine through the conserved F or W. Fields, in order: clone size, J gene, D gene, V gene, CDR3 DNA, CDR3 protein. A D gene is named only where the DNA matches it firmly. Clone sizes are given selectively: once, few, many, or a class where the clone is expanded.

clone_size: -; j_call: TRBJ2-3; d_call: TRBD2; v_call: TRBV18; cdr3_nt: TGTGCCAGCTCACCAACGTTAGCGGGGGGTTCCACAGATACGCAGTATTTT; cdr3_aa: CASSPTLAGGSTDTQYF
clone_size: -; j_call: TRBJ1-1; d_call: TRBD1; v_call: TRBV5-1; cdr3_nt: TGCGCCAGCAGCACCGGGACAGGGACAGAAGCTTTCTTT; cdr3_aa: CASSTGTGTEAFF
clone_size: once; j_call: TRBJ2-3; d_call: -; v_call: TRBV24-1; cdr3_nt: TGTGCCACCAGTGATTTGCGGGGCACAGATACGCAGTATTTT; cdr3_aa: CATSDLRGTDTQYF
clone_size: -; j_call: TRBJ2-2; d_call: -; v_call: TRBV24-1; cdr3_nt: TGTGCCACCAGTGATTTGGGAGGGGCGGCCGGGGAGCTGTTTTTT; cdr3_aa: CATSDLGGAAGELFF
clone_size: -; j_call: TRBJ1-1; d_call: TRBD1; v_call: TRBV6-5; cdr3_nt: TGTGCCAGCAGCCTGGACAGGGGACCGAACACTGAAGCTTTCTTT; cdr3_aa: CASSLDRGPNTEAFF
clone_size: few; j_call: TRBJ2-5; d_call: -; v_call: TRBV5-6; cdr3_nt: TGTGCCAGCAGCTACCGGACGGTATGGGGAGAGACCCAGTACTTC; cdr3_aa: CASSYRTVWGETQYF
clone_size: -; j_call: TRBJ2-1; d_call: -; v_call: TRBV2; cdr3_nt: TGTGCCAGCAGTGGCGAGAATGAGCAGTTCTTC; cdr3_aa: CASSGENEQFF
clone_size: -; j_call: TRBJ2-1; d_call: TRBD2; v_call: TRBV2; cdr3_nt: TGTGCCAGCACCCGGGGAGGGTCCTACAATGAGCAGTTCTTC; cdr3_aa: CASTRGGSYNEQFF
clone_size: -; j_call: TRBJ1-5; d_call: -; v_call: TRBV6-1; cdr3_nt: TGTGCCAGCAGTGAAGTAACCGATCAGCCCCAGCATTTT; cdr3_aa: CASSEVTDQPQHF
clone_size: -; j_call: TRBJ2-5; d_call: -; v_call: TRBV7-9; cdr3_nt: TGTGCCAGCAGCTTAGCCGGGGCACAGGGAGAGACCCAGTACTTC; cdr3_aa: CASSLAGAQGETQYF
clone_size: once; j_call: TRBJ1-5; d_call: -; v_call: TRBV2; cdr3_nt: TGTGCCAGCAGTTTTGAGCTGAGTAGCAATCAGCCCCAGCATTTT; cdr3_aa: CASSFELSSNQPQHF
clone_size: -; j_call: TRBJ1-1; d_call: -; v_call: TRBV11-2; cdr3_nt: TGTGCCAGCAGCTCTACCCGACAGAGTTTGAACACTGAAGCTTTCTTT; cdr3_aa: CASSSTRQSLNTEAFF
clone_size: -; j_call: TRBJ2-3; d_call: -; v_call: TRBV10-2; cdr3_nt: TGCGCCAGCAGTGACCGATACCTCACAGATACGCAGTATTTT; cdr3_aa: CASSDRYLTDTQYF
clone_size: few; j_call: TRBJ2-1; d_call: -; v_call: TRBV5-6; cdr3_nt: TGTGCCAGCAGCTTGTTTTTTGGGATCAAGTTCTTC; cdr3_aa: CASSLFFGIKFF
clone_size: -; j_call: TRBJ1-6; d_call: -; v_call: TRBV5-8; cdr3_nt: TGTGCCAGCAGCTTTTCACCCCTCCACTTT; cdr3_aa: CASSFSPLHF
clone_size: -; j_call: TRBJ2-1; d_call: -; v_call: TRBV27; cdr3_nt: TGTGCCAGCAGTTTAATTCGGGGGCCTGAGCAGTTCTTC; cdr3_aa: CASSLIRGPEQFF
clone_size: -; j_call: TRBJ2-1; d_call: TRBD1; v_call: TRBV18; cdr3_nt: TGTGCCAGCTCACCGAGGGTGACAGGGTCCTACAATGAGCAGTTCTTC; cdr3_aa: CASSPRVTGSYNEQFF
clone_size: -; j_call: TRBJ1-5; d_call: -; v_call: TRBV7-2; cdr3_nt: TGTGCCAGCAGCTTCCAGGGTAATCAGCCCCAGCATTTT; cdr3_aa: CASSFQGNQPQHF
clone_size: -; j_call: TRBJ1-2; d_call: TRBD1; v_call: TRBV28; cdr3_nt: TGTGCCAGCAGGTTGACAGGGTCCGGCTATGGCTACACCTTC; cdr3_aa: CASRLTGSGYGYTF
clone_size: few; j_call: TRBJ1-4; d_call: -; v_call: TRBV23-1; cdr3_nt: TGCGCCAGCAGTCAATCGGCGGGGGCCGCGGGTGAAAAACTGTTTTTT; cdr3_aa: CASSQSAGAAGEKLFF
clone_size: -; j_call: TRBJ2-3; d_call: -; v_call: TRBV29-1; cdr3_nt: TGCAGCGGGCACAGGGTCGGGGGCACAGATACGCAGTATTTT; cdr3_aa: CSGHRVGGTDTQYF
clone_size: -; j_call: TRBJ2-2; d_call: TRBD2; v_call: TRBV4-3; cdr3_nt: TGCGCCAGCAGCCGGGGGAGCGGGGGCACGAACACCGGGGAGCTGTTTTTT; cdr3_aa: CASSRGSGGTNTGELFF
clone_size: -; j_call: TRBJ2-5; d_call: -; v_call: TRBV7-3; cdr3_nt: TGTGCCAGCAGCTTAACCGGCGCAAATCCAGAGACCCAGTACTTC; cdr3_aa: CASSLTGANPETQYF
clone_size: -; j_call: TRBJ2-1; d_call: -; v_call: TRBV18; cdr3_nt: TGTGCCAGCTCACCAAAAAAGGGGTGGAGGGGACCGGGGAATGAGCAGTTCTTC; cdr3_aa: CASSPKKGWRGPGNEQFF
clone_size: few; j_call: TRBJ1-2; d_call: TRBD1; v_call: TRBV7-2; cdr3_nt: TGTGCCAGCAGCCGGACAGGGGACGGCTACACCTTC; cdr3_aa: CASSRTGDGYTF
clone_size: -; j_call: TRBJ1-2; d_call: -; v_call: TRBV12-3/TRBV12-4; cdr3_nt: TGTGCCAGCAGTGGAGGGCCAGGGGGCTACACCTTC; cdr3_aa: CASSGGPGGYTF
clone_size: -; j_call: TRBJ2-3; d_call: TRBD1; v_call: TRBV5-4; cdr3_nt: TGTGCCAGCAGCGCGACAGGGGGCGGTCCAGATACGCAGTATTTT; cdr3_aa: CASSATGGGPDTQYF
clone_size: -; j_call: TRBJ2-2; d_call: -; v_call: TRBV21-1; cdr3_nt: TGTGCCAGCCGGGCAAACAATAGACATGGTTTTCGTTACACCGGGGAGCTGTTTTTT; cdr3_aa: CASRANNRHGFRYTGELFF
clone_size: -; j_call: TRBJ2-3; d_call: TRBD2; v_call: TRBV7-8; cdr3_nt: TGTGCCGGTAGCGGGGGGGTGATAGATACGCAGTATTTT; cdr3_aa: CAGSGGVIDTQYF
clone_size: -; j_call: TRBJ1-2; d_call: TRBD1; v_call: TRBV4-2; cdr3_nt: TGTGCCAGCAGCCAAGCGACGGGACAGTTTGGCTACACCTTC; cdr3_aa: CASSQATGQFGYTF
clone_size: -; j_call: TRBJ1-1; d_call: -; v_call: TRBV30; cdr3_nt: TGTGCCTGGAGAAGAGGGGGGACTGAAGCTTTCTTT; cdr3_aa: CAWRRGGTEAFF
clone_size: -; j_call: TRBJ2-2; d_call: -; v_call: TRBV19; cdr3_nt: TGTGCCAGTAGTATAATAGGGATCACCGGGGAGCTGTTTTTT; cdr3_aa: CASSIIGITGELFF
clone_size: -; j_call: TRBJ2-2; d_call: -; v_call: TRBV2; cdr3_nt: TGTGCCAGCAGTGCAGGGGCTGGTTACACCGGGGAGCTGTTTTTT; cdr3_aa: CASSAGAGYTGELFF
clone_size: -; j_call: TRBJ1-4; d_call: -; v_call: TRBV6-1; cdr3_nt: TGTGCCGCGAGGGGAGGGGATAATGAAAAACTGTTTTTT; cdr3_aa: CAARGGDNEKLFF
clone_size: -; j_call: TRBJ1-4; d_call: -; v_call: TRBV30; cdr3_nt: TGTGCCTGGAGTTTCGATGAAAAACTGTTTTTT; cdr3_aa: CAWSFDEKLFF
clone_size: -; j_call: TRBJ1-1; d_call: -; v_call: TRBV18; cdr3_nt: TGTGCCAGCTCACCAGGGGGACACACTGAAGCTTTCTTT; cdr3_aa: CASSPGGHTEAFF
clone_size: -; j_call: TRBJ1-3; d_call: -; v_call: TRBV18; cdr3_nt: TGTGCCAGCTCACATACCGACAGCAGCCCCCTCTCTGGAAACACCATATATTTT; cdr3_aa: CASSHTDSSPLSGNTIYF
clone_size: -; j_call: TRBJ2-5; d_call: -; v_call: TRBV9; cdr3_nt: TGTGCCAGCAGCGTAGGTGGGGTTAGAGAGACCCAGTACTTC; cdr3_aa: CASSVGGVRETQYF
clone_size: -; j_call: TRBJ2-4; d_call: TRBD2; v_call: TRBV13; cdr3_nt: TGTGCCAGCAGCTTACCGGGGGGAGACTCTCAGTACTTC; cdr3_aa: CASSLPGGDSQYF
clone_size: -; j_call: TRBJ2-2; d_call: -; v_call: TRBV6-2/TRBV6-3; cdr3_nt: TGTGCCAGCAGTTATATTGCAGGGCGGACCGGGGAGCTGTTTTTT; cdr3_aa: CASSYIAGRTGELFF
clone_size: -; j_call: TRBJ2-1; d_call: -; v_call: TRBV19; cdr3_nt: TGTGCCAGTAGTAGCGGTAGCTCCTACAATGAGCAGTTCTTC; cdr3_aa: CASSSGSSYNEQFF
clone_size: -; j_call: TRBJ2-3; d_call: -; v_call: TRBV5-1; cdr3_nt: TGCGCCAGCAGCCCTCGGACAGATGGGATCAGCACAGATACGCAGTATTTT; cdr3_aa: CASSPRTDGISTDTQYF
clone_size: -; j_call: TRBJ2-1; d_call: TRBD2; v_call: TRBV20-1; cdr3_nt: TGCAGTAGCGGGGGTTACAATGAGCAGTTCTTC; cdr3_aa: CSSGGYNEQFF
clone_size: -; j_call: TRBJ2-5; d_call: -; v_call: TRBV24-1; cdr3_nt: TGTGCCACCAGTGACCCCCCAGGGAGTGGAGAGACCCAGTACTTC; cdr3_aa: CATSDPPGSGETQYF
clone_size: -; j_call: TRBJ1-6; d_call: -; v_call: TRBV3-1/TRBV3-2; cdr3_nt: TGTGCCAGCAGCCAACTAAACAGGGATAATTCACCCCTCCACTTT; cdr3_aa: CASSQLNRDNSPLHF
clone_size: -; j_call: TRBJ1-1; d_call: -; v_call: TRBV3-1/TRBV3-2; cdr3_nt: TGTGCCAGCAGCCATGATACGGGAGCCACTGAAGCTTTCTTT; cdr3_aa: CASSHDTGATEAFF
clone_size: -; j_call: TRBJ2-1; d_call: -; v_call: TRBV12-3/TRBV12-4; cdr3_nt: TGTGCCAGCAGTCTCAGGGTGGATGAGCAGTTCTTC; cdr3_aa: CASSLRVDEQFF
clone_size: -; j_call: TRBJ1-5; d_call: -; v_call: TRBV10-3; cdr3_nt: TGTGCCATCAGTGAGTTACAGGTCAATCAGCCCCAGCATTTT; cdr3_aa: CAISELQVNQPQHF
clone_size: once; j_call: TRBJ1-3; d_call: -; v_call: TRBV7-2; cdr3_nt: TGTGCCAGCAGCGTAAGAAGATCTGGAAACACCATATATTTT; cdr3_aa: CASSVRRSGNTIYF
clone_size: -; j_call: TRBJ2-2; d_call: -; v_call: TRBV6-5; cdr3_nt: TGTGCCAGCAGCCGCATTGTGAACACCGGGGAGCTGTTTTTT; cdr3_aa: CASSRIVNTGELFF
clone_size: -; j_call: TRBJ1-2; d_call: -; v_call: TRBV6-1; cdr3_nt: TGTGCCAGCAGTGAAGGACAGGACTCGGGCTACACCTTC; cdr3_aa: CASSEGQDSGYTF
clone_size: -; j_call: TRBJ2-3; d_call: TRBD2; v_call: TRBV4-3; cdr3_nt: TGCGCCAGCAGCCCGAACCCATCAGCGGGGGGCACAGATACGCAGTATTTT; cdr3_aa: CASSPNPSAGGTDTQYF
clone_size: few; j_call: TRBJ2-2; d_call: TRBD1; v_call: TRBV19; cdr3_nt: TGTGCCAGTAGTACCGGGACAGGGGTGGGCACCGGGGAGCTGTTTTTT; cdr3_aa: CASSTGTGVGTGELFF
clone_size: -; j_call: TRBJ2-5; d_call: -; v_call: TRBV4-2; cdr3_nt: TGTGCCAGCAGCCGCTCGGACGGACAAGAGACCCAGTACTTC; cdr3_aa: CASSRSDGQETQYF
clone_size: -; j_call: TRBJ2-1; d_call: -; v_call: TRBV5-1; cdr3_nt: TGCGCCAGCAGCTCCTGGAACGGCGGGGGCGATGAGCAGTTCTTC; cdr3_aa: CASSSWNGGGDEQFF
clone_size: few; j_call: TRBJ1-2; d_call: -; v_call: TRBV6-6; cdr3_nt: TGTGCCAGCAGCTCCGACTTGGGCTACACCTTC; cdr3_aa: CASSSDLGYTF
clone_size: -; j_call: TRBJ2-3; d_call: -; v_call: TRBV2; cdr3_nt: TGTGCCAGCAGTCGGGACCGCACAGATACGCAGTATTTT; cdr3_aa: CASSRDRTDTQYF
clone_size: -; j_call: TRBJ2-1; d_call: -; v_call: TRBV19; cdr3_nt: TGTGCCAGTAGTACCCGCGGCAGCCTCAATGAGCAGTTCTTC; cdr3_aa: CASSTRGSLNEQFF